This TCR beta chain stems from a study of cytomegalovirus exposure and HLA in healthy donors. V lost 3 bases to trimming and J lost 10 bases, with 10 bases between them. CDR1 and CDR2 (germline): GTSNPN, SVGIG (reference sequence). This CDR3 is 12 amino acids long. Libraries were prepared by immunoSEQ multiplex PCR; TCRdb keeps only in-frame clonotypes and omits some of them. The sample carries more than 75,000 clones, around 92% recorded once. Separation from the roughly 700-subject first cohort characterized the 120-subject validation cohort, to which the donors belonged. The source is a man aged 18 to 29 in good health and CMV-seronegative. V gene TRBV30 combines with J gene TRBJ1-6; TRBD1 might be the D (6 bases). Sequences were obtained from PBMCs. This CDR3 reads CAWRAGESPLHF. CDR3 sequence (DNA): TGTGCCTGGAGGGCAGGGGAGTCACCCCTCCACTTT. Looking up the rest from reference TRBV30 and TRBJ1-6 gives the full variable domain: SQTIHQWPATLVQPVGSPLSLECTVEGTSNPNLYWYRQAAGRGLQLLFYSVGIGQISSEVPQNLSASRPQDRQFILSSKKLLLSDSGFYLCAWRAGESPLHFGNGTRLTVT.